This T cell receptor (beta chain) derives from a study of blood T cell repertoires in COVID-19. Germline loops: CDR1 MNHEY, CDR2 SVGAGI. The trim removed 5 bases at V and 5 bases at J, leaving 5 bases unmatched. The CDR3 spans 13 residues. Authors' analysis steps: Reference gene primer amplification yielded estimated nucleated cell counts. Clones were sequenced by immunoSEQ multiplex PCR, and TCRdb holds only the in-frame ones, with some missing. D and trimming come from the DNA, and the V and J calls and clone size come from that table. The table lists 95,000 to 110,000 clones, about 85% of them singletons.

Specimen: peripheral blood. The source is a man aged 45-65 years in a cohort sampled during active COVID-19. The chain recombines TRBV6-5 with TRBJ2-7; TRBD1 matches at 8 bases. CDR3 sequence: CASSRGQGNEQYF. Here the CDR3 DNA reads TGTGCCAGCAGTAGAGGACAGGGCAACGAGCAGTACTTC.